The 29 T cell receptor beta chains in this list originate from one sample, sequenced in a study of blood T cells in healthy people across ages. The use of a sample-barcoded 5' primer and a J-beta primer mix characterized a second PCR of roughly 6 to 11 cycles. TCRdb reprocessed the 5' RACE reads via MiXCR and lists one record per CDR3 protein. The sample records hundreds of thousands of distinct CDR3 sequences, less than 40% being singletons. The specimen was blood. The receptors were gathered from a woman of 80 years or more in good health.

As for this clonotype: A much larger clone differs from this one at a single base, so this may be a read error. The V gene is TRBV7-3, the J gene TRBJ2-5, with D possibly TRBD2 on 6 matching bases. Germline V lookup: CDR1 SGHTA, CDR2 FQGTGA. Trimming removed 2 bases at V and 11 bases at J, with 18 bases between. The CDR3 has 14 amino acids. Here the CDR3 DNA reads TGTGCCAGCAGCTTACTAGCGCTTTACAATGAGCAGTACTTC. It codes for CASSLLALYNEQYF.

This clonotype was observed a few times. The chain combines TRBV10-3 with TRBJ1-5; 9 positions match TRBD1. With 11 bases clipped from V and 8 bases from J, the junction kept 16 bases outside the gene matches. Germline CDR1 and CDR2: ENHRY and SYGVKD. The CDR3 runs to 15 residues. CDR3 in amino acids: CASNGDRAETEPQHF. Written as DNA, the CDR3 is TGTGCCTCCAACGGGGACAGGGCGGAAACTGAGCCCCAGCATTTT.

This clonotype was recorded a few times. CDR3 sequence: CASSERDRVNTEAFF. The CDR3 nucleotides are TGTGCCAGCAGTGAGAGGGACAGGGTGAACACTGAAGCTTTCTTT. The chain uses TRBV6-1 and TRBJ1-1, with 9 nucleotides matching TRBD1. Germline values: CDR1 MNHNS, CDR2 SASEGT. Losses at the gene ends were 3 bases for V and 0 bases for J; bases not matched to a gene: 2. The CDR3 extends over 15 amino acids.

The chain recombines TRBV20-1 with TRBJ2-5, with a weak D call TRBD2 (5 bases). Looked up from germline, CDR1 is DFQATT and CDR2 is SNEGSKA (reference sequence). Deletions cut 3 bases from V and 11 bases from J, with 28 bases between. CDR3 length: 16 amino acids. The CDR3 is CSASPTDVVGENEQYF. DNA for the CDR3: TGCAGTGCTAGCCCCACCGATGTAGTGGGAGAAAATGAGCAGTACTTC.

The rearrangement uses TRBV7-3 and TRBJ2-3, with TRBD1 identical over 7 bases. Losses at the gene ends were 5 bases for V and 6 bases for J; bases not matched to a gene: 2. CDR1 is SGHTA, CDR2 FQGTGA, per germline. The CDR3 is made up of 12 amino acids. The CDR3 DNA sequence: TGTGCCAGCAGCAAACAGGGGGATACGCAGTATTTT. Its protein product is CASSKQGDTQYF.

This clonotype has ten or more counts. The chain has TRBV18 and TRBJ2-7; D might be TRBD2 (5 bases). The germline gives CDR1 KGHSH, CDR2 LQKENI. The CDR3 has 16 residues. V was trimmed by 1 base and J by 0 bases, leaving 13 bases between them. CDR3: CASSPLAGRGSYEQYF. CDR3 nucleotides: TGTGCCAGCTCACCACTCGCCGGCCGGGGCTCCTACGAGCAGTACTTC. The full variable domain, its missing parts supplied by reference TRBV18 and TRBJ2-7, is NAGVMQNPRHLVRRRGQEARLRCSPMKGHSHVYWYRQLPEEGLKFMVYLQKENIIDESGMPKERFSAEFPKEGPSILRIQQVVRGDSAAYFCASSPLAGRGSYEQYFGPGTRLTVT.

This clonotype showed up just a few times. The CDR3 DNA follows: TGTGCCAGCAGCCTCGGGACAGGGGGGGATAGCAATCAGCCCCAGCATTTT. Translation: CASSLGTGGDSNQPQHF. The chain joins TRBV14 to TRBJ1-5; TRBD1 agrees at 11 bases. Germline V gene sequence: CDR1 SGHDN, CDR2 FVKESK. The CDR3 runs to 17 residues. Trimming at V came to 4 bases and at J to 0 bases, leaving 5 bases not matched to a gene.

This clonotype was counted at least ten times. The chain recombines TRBV4-1 with TRBJ1-2, with D possibly TRBD1 on 5 matching bases. V dropped 0 bases and J dropped 8 bases, with 16 bases sitting between them. The CDR3 sequence is 15 residues long. CDR1 is MGHRA and CDR2 is YSYEKL in the germline V gene. CDR3 in DNA: TGCGCCAGCAGCCAAGATCCGGGGGTTCCCCGAGGCTACACCTTC. Encoded protein: CASSQDPGVPRGYTF.

About this clonotype itself: A much more abundant neighbour one base away suggests this may be a read error. The chain has TRBV7-3 and TRBJ1-6, with D hard to call. Trimming took 5 bases from V and 9 from J, leaving 17 bases between them. CDR3 length: 15 residues. Germline lookup yields CDR1 SGHTA and CDR2 FQGTGA. The CDR3 spells CASSLTGRSGSPLHF. The CDR3 nucleotides read TGTGCCAGCAGCCTGACGGGAAGGTCCGGTTCACCCCTCCACTTT.

This clonotype was observed a handful of times. The rearrangement joins TRBV5-1 to TRBJ1-1; D is unresolved. The germline gives CDR1 SGHRS, CDR2 YFSETQ. V was shortened by 4 bases and J by 3 bases, with 16 bases between the two germline ends. CDR3 length: 15 residues. The CDR3 DNA reads as TGCGCCAGCAGCCCCGGCGCATACTCGGACACTGAAGCTTTCTTT. Translating it yields CASSPGAYSDTEAFF.

At least ten counts were recorded for this clonotype. Written as DNA, the CDR3 is TGTGCCAGCAGCCAATGGGCAGAACTCCAAGAGACCCAGTACTTC. The encoded protein is CASSQWAELQETQYF. The chain combines TRBV3-1 with TRBJ2-5, with D unresolved. Trimming took 2 bases from V and 1 from J, leaving 11 bases between them. There are 15 residues in the CDR3. Germline loops: CDR1 LGHDT, CDR2 YNNKEL (reference sequence).

At least ten counts were recorded for this clonotype. J is TRBJ1-2 and V is TRBV4-1, with a tentative D call TRBD1 (5 bases). The CDR3 length is 14 residues. Germline loops: CDR1 MGHRA, CDR2 YSYEKL. V was shortened by 0 bases and J by 3 bases, with 8 bases between the two germline ends. Here the CDR3 DNA reads TGCGCCAGCAGCCAAGAGGGGGTTCACTATGGCTACACCTTC. It translates to CASSQEGVHYGYTF.

Only one count was recorded for this clonotype. V and J are TRBV7-2 and TRBJ1-2, with a possible D match to TRBD1 (5 bases). The CDR3 spans 16 residues. V lost 1 base to trimming and J lost 4 bases, with 16 bases between them. Per germline, CDR1 SGHTA and CDR2 FQGNSA. The CDR3 sequence is CASSLEGTLSGYGYTF. The CDR3 nucleotides are TGTGCCAGCAGCTTAGAGGGGACTTTATCGGGCTATGGCTACACCTTC.

Worth noting for this clonotype: This sequence may be a read error, since a much larger clone differs from it by one base. A read error is likely, as this CDR3 ends without the conserved phenylalanine or tryptophan. The rearrangement uses TRBV5-1 and TRBJ2-7; 8 bases are a match to TRBD1. V lost 0 bases to trimming and J lost 5 bases; unmatched junction nucleotides: 7. The V gene's germline CDR1 is SGHRS and CDR2 YFSETQ. The CDR3 consists of 15 residues. The CDR3 bases are TGCGCCAGCAGCTTGGCGGGACAGGCTCTCCACGAGCAGTACTAC. It encodes CASSLAGQALHEQYY.

The sample holds many counts of this clonotype. The chain uses TRBV6-5 and TRBJ1-1; TRBD1 might be the D (5 bases). From germline, CDR1 is MNHEY and CDR2 SVGAGI. Trimming took 10 bases from V and 5 from J, leaving 20 bases between them. This CDR3 spans 14 amino acids. DNA for the CDR3: TGTGCCACCAGAAGAGACAGATTAGGGACTGAAGCTTTCTTT. Its protein product is CATRRDRLGTEAFF.

The V and J genes are TRBV5-5 and TRBJ2-1; TRBD2 matches 10 bases. The germline CDR1 and CDR2 sequences are SGHKS and YYEKEE (reference sequence). This CDR3 comprises 17 residues. With V trimmed by 1 base and J by 0 bases, 4 bases remained unmatched. The CDR3 DNA reads as TGTGCCAGCAGCTTGCGGACTAGCGGAATCTCCTACAATGAGCAGTTCTTC. Encoded protein: CASSLRTSGISYNEQFF.

This clonotype showed up many times. J is TRBJ2-2 and V is TRBV6-2 or TRBV6-3; D is uncertain. The germline V gene encodes CDR1 MNHEY and CDR2 SVGEGT. The CDR3 is made up of 12 amino acids. Trimming pared 4 bases from V and 4 bases from J, leaving 4 bases between. Here the CDR3 reads CASSFPTGELFF. The CDR3 bases are TGTGCCAGCAGTTTCCCCACCGGGGAGCTGTTTTTT.

The chain is built from TRBV6-2 or TRBV6-3 and TRBJ2-5, with D possibly being TRBD2 (5 bases). Judging by the DNA end, TRBJ2-7 fits better; the J call may be wrong. This CDR3 spans 15 amino acids. The germline CDR1 and CDR2 sequences are MNHEY and SVGEGT. The CDR3 DNA is TGTGCCAGCAGTTACTCAGTAGGGAGCCGATACGAGCAGTACTTC. Encoded protein: CASSYSVGSRYEQYF.

This clonotype was recorded at least ten times. This chain joins TRBV6-2 or TRBV6-3 and TRBJ2-3; no definite D call. The V gene's germline CDR1 is MNHEY and CDR2 SVGEGT. The CDR3 covers 15 residues. V was clipped by 4 bases and J by 1 base, with 12 bases between them. This CDR3 is CASSSTRLGTDTQYF. Here the CDR3 DNA reads TGTGCCAGCAGTTCCACAAGACTTGGCACAGATACGCAGTATTTT.

The chain joins TRBV9 to TRBJ2-7; 11 nucleotides agree with TRBD2. Germline V gene sequence: CDR1 SGDLS, CDR2 YYNGEE. This CDR3 contains 13 residues. The trim removed 0 bases at V and 11 bases at J, leaving 4 bases unmatched. The CDR3: CASSVASGGTKYF. In nucleotides, the CDR3 is TGTGCCAGCAGCGTAGCTAGCGGGGGGACGAAGTACTTC.

This clonotype was seen more than once but under ten times. V is TRBV6-5 and J is TRBJ1-6; tentative D call: TRBD1 (5 bases). The CDR3 is 14 amino acids. Germline V gene lookup returns CDR1 MNHEY and CDR2 SVGAGI. Deletions cut 6 bases from V and 2 bases from J, with 8 bases between. The CDR3 DNA reads as TGTGCCAGCAGGGAGGACACCTATAATTCACCCCTCCACTTT. This codes for CASREDTYNSPLHF.

Comment on this clonotype: This could be a read error, since a much larger clone is one nucleotide away. The V gene is TRBV12-3 or TRBV12-4, the J gene TRBJ1-2, with D unclear. CDR3 length equals 13 residues. The CDR3 reads CAGSLNRNYGYTF. Here the CDR3 DNA reads TGTGCCGGCAGTTTAAACAGAAACTATGGCTACACCTTC.

In its sample, this clonotype was seen a few times. With only one base between it and a far larger clone, this is likely a read error. The CDR3 ends on some other residue instead of the conserved phenylalanine or tryptophan, so this is likely a read error. The genes are TRBV12-3 or TRBV12-4 and TRBJ2-1; D not resolved. Deletions cut 2 bases from V and 2 bases from J, with 4 bases between. The CDR3 has 13 amino acids. In DNA, the CDR3 is TGTGCCAGCAGTTTACCACCCTACAATGAGCAGTTCGTC. This gives the protein CASSLPPYNEQFV.

This clonotype has at least ten counts. The rearrangement links TRBV29-1 to TRBJ2-7, with TRBD1 matching 9 bases. Trimming removed 6 bases from V and 7 bases from J; junction bases left unmatched: 7. The CDR3 has 12 amino acids. Germline-derived CDR1 and CDR2 are SQVTM and ANQGSEA. CDR3 nucleotide sequence: TGCAGCGTACGGACAGGGGCGGGGGAGCAGTACTTC. It codes for CSVRTGAGEQYF.

This clonotype was seen once. This sequence joins TRBV24-1 and TRBJ2-2, with TRBD1 identical over 9 bases. The CDR3 is 16 residues long. Germline values: CDR1 KGHDR, CDR2 SFDVKD. V lost 4 bases to trimming and J lost 4 bases; unmatched junction nucleotides: 6. CDR3 loop: CATSDPGTGTTGELFF. DNA of the CDR3: TGTGCCACCAGTGACCCCGGGACAGGGACCACCGGGGAGCTGTTTTTT.

V usage is TRBV2 and J usage is TRBJ1-2, with D possibly being TRBD1 (5 bases). This CDR3 has 14 amino acids. CDR1 and CDR2 from the germline V gene are SNHLY and FYNNEI. V was trimmed by 7 bases and J by 7 bases, leaving 19 bases between them. The CDR3 DNA is TGTGCCAGCATTAGGGACGGCGTATTTTCTGGCTACACCTTC. Translated, it gives CASIRDGVFSGYTF.

This clonotype has a handful of counts. The chain couples TRBV2 to TRBJ1-2, with 9 bases fitting TRBD1. The CDR3 is 14 amino acids. Germline V CDR1 and CDR2: SNHLY, FYNNEI. The V segment lost 4 bases and the J segment 4 bases; nucleotides outside the gene matches: 4. CDR3 DNA sequence: TGTGCCAGCAGTGGGACAGGGGCGGTCTATGGCTACACCTTC. It encodes CASSGTGAVYGYTF.

Many counts were recorded for this clonotype. This chain joins TRBV3-1 and TRBJ2-3; 8 bases line up with TRBD2. Germline trimming cut 1 base from V and 3 bases from J; bases unmatched to any gene: 3. CDR1 and CDR2 (germline): LGHDT, YNNKEL (reference sequence). The CDR3 is 15 residues long. The CDR3 nucleotides read TGTGCCAGCAGCCAAGCGGGGGGGGGAACAGATACGCAGTATTTT. It translates to CASSQAGGGTDTQYF.

This clonotype showed up many times. V usage is TRBV9 and J usage is TRBJ2-5, with D possibly being TRBD1 (6 bases). Deletions cut 9 bases from V and 4 bases from J, with 16 bases between. Germline V gene lookup returns CDR1 SGDLS and CDR2 YYNGEE. This CDR3 spans 13 amino acids. CDR3 sequence reads: CATNRVIGETQYF. The CDR3 DNA follows: TGTGCCACCAACAGGGTGATAGGAGAGACCCAGTACTTC.